Sequencing of this T cell receptor (beta chain) was carried out in a study of T cells in localized non-small cell lung cancer. General study findings and limits: Uninvolved nearby lung showed the greatest T cell clonality, exceeding that found in tumor. Appearances in adjacent lung were noted for a median about 60 of the top 100 tumor clones. Sequencing was limited to one tumor region, leaving the possibility of heterogeneity open.

As to this clone: Its cognate antigen is unknown.

This CDR3 region has 13 residues. V was cut by 1 base and J by 7 bases, with 10 bases left in between. Germline assignment: CDR1 MNHNS and CDR2 SASEGT. Profiling relied on immunoSEQ multiplex PCR, and the TCRdb table lists in-frame clones only, not all of them. Here the sample spans 38,000 or so clones, about nine tenths being singletons. Here the sequenced sample was peripheral blood mononuclear cells, taken before any cancer treatment. This chain links TRBV6-1 with TRBJ1-1; D unclear. The clonotype was recovered from a male donor at least 60 years old with stage II lung adenocarcinoma. CDR3 bases: TGTGCCAGCAGTGAAGTTGGGCGTGGTGAAGCTTTCTTT. This translates into CASSEVGRGEAFF.